These T cell receptor beta chains were read from a single sample in a study of blood T cell repertoires in COVID-19. TCRdb keeps only in-frame clones here, not all; method: immunoSEQ multiplex PCR. Here the sample spans about 160,000 clones, roughly 84% being singletons. Material for sequencing was PBMCs or T cells enriched from blood (not recorded which). Every receptor here comes from a woman aged 45-59 years who had recovered from COVID-19. The CDR3 runs from the conserved cysteine through the conserved F or W. A D gene is named only where the DNA matches it firmly. The size field is filled for only some rows; it gives once, few, many or a size class.

j_call	clone_size	v_call	d_call	cdr3_length	cdr3_aa	cdr3_nt
TRBJ2-2	NA	TRBV10-3	NA	13	CAISDVGTGELFF	TGTGCCATCAGTGATGTCGGGACCGGGGAGCTGTTTTTT
TRBJ2-5	NA	TRBV2	NA	12	CASSWRMETQYF	TGTGCCAGCAGTTGGAGGATGGAGACCCAGTACTTC
TRBJ1-5	NA	TRBV19	NA	13	CASSATGNQPQHF	TGTGCCAGTAGTGCGACAGGCAATCAGCCCCAGCATTTT
TRBJ2-1	NA	TRBV7-8	TRBD1	14	CASSSGQGDNEQFF	TGTGCCAGCAGCTCGGGACAGGGGGACAATGAGCAGTTCTTC
TRBJ2-1	NA	TRBV12-5	NA	11	CASGLYNEQFF	TGTGCTAGTGGCCTATACAATGAGCAGTTCTTC
TRBJ2-1	NA	TRBV18	TRBD2	15	CASFVGTSGSNEQFF	TGTGCCAGCTTCGTCGGGACTAGCGGGAGTAATGAGCAGTTCTTC
TRBJ2-7	NA	TRBV11-2	TRBD1	14	CASSGTGAAYEQYF	TGTGCCAGCAGCGGAACAGGGGCGGCCTACGAGCAGTACTTC
TRBJ1-2	NA	TRBV9	TRBD1	17	CASSVGPSTGGPDGYTF	TGTGCCAGCAGCGTAGGACCTTCCACAGGGGGCCCCGACGGCTACACCTTC
TRBJ1-4	NA	TRBV28	TRBD1	15	CASSLQGGQSEKLFF	TGTGCCAGCAGTTTACAAGGGGGCCAAAGTGAAAAACTGTTTTTT
TRBJ1-4	NA	TRBV6-5	NA	15	CASSNQGLSNEKLFF	TGTGCCAGCAGTAATCAGGGGTTAAGTAATGAAAAACTGTTTTTT
TRBJ1-2	once	TRBV5-1	TRBD1	15	CASSSTGGSYYGYTF	TGCGCCAGCAGCTCAACAGGGGGGAGTTACTATGGCTACACCTTC
TRBJ2-1	NA	TRBV10-3	TRBD1	12	CAITGQGHEQFF	TGTGCCATCACCGGACAGGGACATGAGCAGTTCTTC
TRBJ1-5	NA	TRBV6-5	NA	12	CASSYSEQPQHF	TGTGCCAGCAGTTACTCCGAGCAGCCCCAGCATTTT
TRBJ1-1	NA	TRBV5-1	NA	13	CASRVDRDTEAFF	TGCGCCAGCAGAGTTGATCGGGACACTGAAGCTTTCTTT
TRBJ2-1	NA	TRBV2	NA	15	CASSVTVSSYNEQFF	TGTGCCAGCAGTGTAACCGTTAGCTCCTACAATGAGCAGTTCTTC
TRBJ2-5	few	TRBV4-1	NA	13	CASSQTGIETQYF	TGCGCCAGCAGCCAAACAGGGATCGAGACCCAGTACTTC
TRBJ1-2	medium-sized	TRBV11-3	NA	16	CASSLLRTSTPYGYTF	TGTGCCAGCAGCTTGTTGCGGACATCGACCCCTTATGGCTACACCTTC
TRBJ2-5	NA	TRBV9	NA	14	CASSVRGLGETQYF	TGTGCCAGCAGTGTACGGGGACTGGGAGAGACCCAGTACTTC
TRBJ1-2	few	TRBV6-5	TRBD1	15	CAGTDEPTSPRGYTF	TGTGCCGGGACAGACGAACCGACATCTCCGCGGGGCTACACCTTC
TRBJ2-6	few	TRBV11-2	NA	15	CASSQRGPGANVLTF	TGTGCCAGCAGCCAAAGAGGGCCTGGGGCCAACGTCCTGACTTTC
TRBJ2-5	NA	TRBV27	NA	14	CARKAAGCQETQYF	TGTGCCAGGAAGGCCGCAGGGTGTCAAGAGACCCAGTACTTC
TRBJ2-3	NA	TRBV7-8	NA	15	CASSLSRPAGDTQYF	TGTGCCAGCAGCTTAAGTAGACCCGCGGGGGATACGCAGTATTTT
TRBJ2-3	NA	TRBV28	NA	12	CASREQPTTQYF	TGTGCCAGCAGGGAACAGCCGACAACGCAGTATTTT
TRBJ1-1	NA	TRBV7-8	NA	14	CASSLVRGSTEAFF	TGTGCCAGCAGCTTAGTTAGGGGCAGCACTGAAGCTTTCTTT
TRBJ1-2	NA	TRBV28	TRBD1	15	CASSFTDRGRPWYTF	TGTGCCAGCAGTTTCACGGACAGGGGGCGGCCGTGGTACACCTTC
TRBJ1-2	NA	TRBV28	NA	14	CASMGAGGGIGYTF	TGTGCCAGCATGGGGGCTGGCGGGGGCATTGGCTACACCTTC
TRBJ2-7	NA	TRBV2	TRBD2	15	CASSDRLAGGSEQYF	TGTGCCAGCAGTGATCGACTAGCGGGAGGTTCCGAGCAGTACTTC
TRBJ2-1	NA	TRBV5-1	NA	11	CASSLEGEQFF	TGCGCCAGCAGCTTGGAGGGGGAGCAGTTCTTC
TRBJ1-1	once	TRBV5-1	NA	14	CASSLDRGGTEAFF	TGCGCCAGCAGCTTGGACCGGGGGGGCACTGAAGCTTTCTTT
TRBJ1-1	few	TRBV18	NA	13	CASSPDRYTEAFF	TGTGCCAGCTCACCTGACAGATACACTGAAGCTTTCTTT
TRBJ2-7	once	TRBV5-6	TRBD1	13	CASSPDRANEQYF	TGTGCCAGCAGCCCGGACAGGGCTAACGAGCAGTACTTC
TRBJ1-3	NA	TRBV28	TRBD1	15	CASSSPTGTGNTIYF	TGTGCCAGCAGTTCTCCGACAGGGACTGGAAACACCATATATTTT
TRBJ2-7	NA	TRBV18	TRBD2	14	CASSSSGTPYEQYF	TGTGCCAGCTCATCTAGCGGGACACCCTACGAGCAGTACTTC
TRBJ2-7	NA	TRBV6-5	TRBD1	13	CASSHGQGGRQYF	TGTGCCAGCAGCCACGGACAGGGAGGAAGGCAGTACTTC
TRBJ1-2	NA	TRBV27	TRBD1	13	CASSFMAGGGYTF	TGTGCCAGCAGTTTCATGGCAGGGGGTGGCTACACCTTC
TRBJ2-2	NA	TRBV9	TRBD1	17	CASSSSGTGGAGGELFF	TGTGCCAGCAGCTCGAGCGGGACAGGGGGCGCGGGCGGGGAGCTGTTTTTT
TRBJ1-2	NA	TRBV25-1	NA	14	CASSGHSTNYGYTF	TGTGCCAGCAGCGGACACTCTACTAACTATGGCTACACCTTC
TRBJ2-1	NA	TRBV4-1	TRBD1	17	CASSQDLTTGGYNEQFF	TGCGCCAGCAGCCAAGATCTTACGACAGGGGGCTACAATGAGCAGTTCTTC
TRBJ2-5	NA	TRBV7-3	TRBD2	15	CASSPLAGRVETQYF	TGTGCCAGCAGCCCCCTAGCGGGCCGAGTTGAGACCCAGTACTTC
TRBJ1-1	NA	TRBV3-1/TRBV3-2	NA	13	CASSRKSDTEAFF	TGTGCCAGCAGCCGCAAATCGGACACTGAAGCTTTCTTT
TRBJ2-3	NA	TRBV29-1	TRBD1	15	CSARPQGARTDTQYF	TGCAGCGCCCGGCCCCAGGGGGCCCGCACAGATACGCAGTATTTT
TRBJ2-7	NA	TRBV28	TRBD1	16	CASSFYRTGGPYEQYF	TGTGCCAGCAGTTTCTATCGAACAGGGGGCCCCTACGAGCAGTACTTC
TRBJ1-1	NA	TRBV24-1	TRBD1	17	CATVVSGQQTMNTEAFF	TGTGCCACAGTGGTCTCGGGACAGCAAACCATGAACACTGAAGCTTTCTTT
TRBJ2-5	NA	TRBV3-1/TRBV3-2	TRBD2	17	CASSLSPSGGAGGAQYF	TGTGCCAGCAGCTTGAGCCCTAGCGGGGGGGCCGGTGGCGCCCAGTACTTC
TRBJ2-1	NA	TRBV4-3	NA	12	CASSQERGLLFF	TGCGCCAGCAGCCAAGAGAGGGGACTCCTGTTCTTC
TRBJ2-1	NA	TRBV7-2	TRBD1	15	CASSWDSDSYNEQFF	TGTGCCAGCAGCTGGGACAGCGACTCCTACAATGAGCAGTTCTTC
TRBJ1-1	NA	TRBV7-2	NA	15	CASSLYTGGDTEAFF	TGTGCCAGCAGCTTATACACCGGGGGGGACACTGAAGCTTTCTTT
TRBJ2-7	NA	TRBV2	TRBD2	15	CASRGLAGLVYEQYF	TGTGCCAGCAGGGGACTAGCGGGACTGGTATACGAGCAGTACTTC
TRBJ2-1	NA	TRBV24-1	TRBD2	17	CATSDPTNSGRVGEQFF	TGTGCCACCAGTGATCCAACTAATAGCGGGAGAGTAGGTGAGCAGTTCTTC
TRBJ2-1	few	TRBV19	NA	16	CASSRSGLQASNEQFF	TGTGCCAGTAGTAGGTCTGGACTCCAAGCCTCCAATGAGCAGTTCTTC
TRBJ1-2	NA	TRBV7-2	NA	16	CASSIRRGTPNYGYTF	TGTGCCAGCAGCATACGTCGGGGGACGCCTAACTATGGCTACACCTTC
TRBJ1-2	NA	TRBV28	NA	13	CASSFGGPGGYTF	TGTGCCAGCAGTTTTGGAGGGCCAGGTGGCTACACCTTC
TRBJ2-5	NA	TRBV3-1/TRBV3-2	TRBD1	14	CASSQNRGRETQYF	TGTGCCAGCAGCCAAAACAGGGGGCGAGAGACCCAGTACTTC
TRBJ1-1	once	TRBV7-9	NA	14	CASSLVQGHTEAFF	TGTGCCAGCAGCTTAGTACAGGGCCACACTGAAGCTTTCTTT
TRBJ1-1	NA	TRBV18	TRBD1	14	CASSVDRGKGEAFF	TGTGCCAGCTCAGTCGACAGGGGAAAAGGTGAAGCTTTCTTT
TRBJ1-2	once	TRBV27	NA	14	CATRRQGNMDGYTF	TGTGCCACCCGCAGGCAGGGCAACATGGATGGCTACACCTTC
TRBJ1-4	NA	TRBV6-5	TRBD1	14	CASKRQGGGEKLFF	TGTGCCAGCAAGAGACAGGGTGGGGGTGAAAAACTGTTTTTT